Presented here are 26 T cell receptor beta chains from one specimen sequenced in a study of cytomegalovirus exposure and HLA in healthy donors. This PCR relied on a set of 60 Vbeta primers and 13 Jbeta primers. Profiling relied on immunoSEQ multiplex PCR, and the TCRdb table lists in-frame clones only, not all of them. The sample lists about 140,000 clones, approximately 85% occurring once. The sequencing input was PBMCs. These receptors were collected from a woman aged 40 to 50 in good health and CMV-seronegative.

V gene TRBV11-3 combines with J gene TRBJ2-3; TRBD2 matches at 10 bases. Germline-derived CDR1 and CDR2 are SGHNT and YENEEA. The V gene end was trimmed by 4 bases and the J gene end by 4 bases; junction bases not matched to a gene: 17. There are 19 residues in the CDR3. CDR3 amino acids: CASSSPSTKAGGEADTQYF. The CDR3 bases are TGTGCCAGCAGCTCACCTAGTACCAAAGCGGGAGGGGAGGCAGATACGCAGTATTTT.

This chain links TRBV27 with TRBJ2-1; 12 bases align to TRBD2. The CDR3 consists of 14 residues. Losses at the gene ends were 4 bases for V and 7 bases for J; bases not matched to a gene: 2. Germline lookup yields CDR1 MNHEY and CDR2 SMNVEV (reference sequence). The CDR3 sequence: CASSWTSGVNEQFF. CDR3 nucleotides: TGTGCCAGCAGTTGGACTAGCGGGGTGAATGAGCAGTTCTTC.

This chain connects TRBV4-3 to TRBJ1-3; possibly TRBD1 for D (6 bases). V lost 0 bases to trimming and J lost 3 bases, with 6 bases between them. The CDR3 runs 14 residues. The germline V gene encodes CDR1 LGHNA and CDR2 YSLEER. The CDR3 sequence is CASSQDRGGNTIYF. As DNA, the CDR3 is TGCGCCAGCAGCCAAGACAGGGGTGGAAACACCATATATTTT.

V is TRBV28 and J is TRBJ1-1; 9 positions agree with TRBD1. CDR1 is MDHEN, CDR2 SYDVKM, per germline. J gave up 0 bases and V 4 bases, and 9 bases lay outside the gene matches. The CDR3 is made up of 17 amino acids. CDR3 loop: CASSSPTGGGMNTEAFF. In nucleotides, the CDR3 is TGTGCCAGCAGTTCCCCGACAGGGGGAGGGATGAACACTGAAGCTTTCTTT.

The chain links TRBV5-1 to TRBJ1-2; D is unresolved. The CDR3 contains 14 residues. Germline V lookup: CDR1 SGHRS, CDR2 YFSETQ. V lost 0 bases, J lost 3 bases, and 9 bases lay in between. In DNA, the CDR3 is TGCGCCAGCAGCTTGGACAGCCTTGACTATGGCTACACCTTC. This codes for CASSLDSLDYGYTF.

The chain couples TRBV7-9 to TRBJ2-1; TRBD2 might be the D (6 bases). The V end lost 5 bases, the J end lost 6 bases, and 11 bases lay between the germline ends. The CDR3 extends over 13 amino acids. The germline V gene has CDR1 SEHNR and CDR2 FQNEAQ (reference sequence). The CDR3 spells CASSEGLFNEQFF. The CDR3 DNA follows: TGTGCCAGCAGCGAGGGACTTTTCAATGAGCAGTTCTTC.

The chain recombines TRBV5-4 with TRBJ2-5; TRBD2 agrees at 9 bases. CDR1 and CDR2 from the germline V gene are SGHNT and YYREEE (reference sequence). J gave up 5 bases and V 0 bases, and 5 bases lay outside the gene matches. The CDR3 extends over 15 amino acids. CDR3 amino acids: CASSLGSGSWETQYF. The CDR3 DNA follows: TGTGCCAGCAGCTTGGGTAGCGGGAGTTGGGAGACCCAGTACTTC.

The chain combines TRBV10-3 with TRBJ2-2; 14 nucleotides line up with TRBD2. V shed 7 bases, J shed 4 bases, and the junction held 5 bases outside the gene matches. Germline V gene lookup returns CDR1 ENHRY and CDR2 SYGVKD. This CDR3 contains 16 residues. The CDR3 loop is CAINPGLAGATGELFF. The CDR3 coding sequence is TGTGCCATCAACCCGGGACTAGCGGGAGCCACCGGGGAGCTGTTTTTT.

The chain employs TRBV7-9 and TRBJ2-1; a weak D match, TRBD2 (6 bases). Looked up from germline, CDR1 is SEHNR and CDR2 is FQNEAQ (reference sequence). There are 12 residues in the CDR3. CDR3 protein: CSCVRRGGEQFF. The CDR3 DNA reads TGTTCCTGTGTTAGGAGGGGAGGTGAGCAGTTCTTC.

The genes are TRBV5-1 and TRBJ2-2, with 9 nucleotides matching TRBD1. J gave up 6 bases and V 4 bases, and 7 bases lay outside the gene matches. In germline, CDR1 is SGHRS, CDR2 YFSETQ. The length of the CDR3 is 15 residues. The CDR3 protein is CASSTGQGRPGELFF. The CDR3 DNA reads TGCGCCAGCAGCACTGGACAGGGGAGGCCCGGGGAGCTGTTTTTT.

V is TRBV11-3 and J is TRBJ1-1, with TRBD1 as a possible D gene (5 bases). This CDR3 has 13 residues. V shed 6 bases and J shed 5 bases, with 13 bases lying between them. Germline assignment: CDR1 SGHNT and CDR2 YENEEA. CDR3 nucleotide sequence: TGTGCCAGCAGGACGGGGGGTGGTACTGAAGCTTTCTTT. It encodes CASRTGGGTEAFF.

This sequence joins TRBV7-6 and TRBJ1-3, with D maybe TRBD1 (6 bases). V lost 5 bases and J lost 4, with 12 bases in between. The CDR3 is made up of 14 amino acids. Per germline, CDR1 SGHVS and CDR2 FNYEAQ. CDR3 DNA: TGTGCCAGCAGCAGAGGGGGAAGGGGAAACACCATATATTTT. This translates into CASSRGGRGNTIYF.

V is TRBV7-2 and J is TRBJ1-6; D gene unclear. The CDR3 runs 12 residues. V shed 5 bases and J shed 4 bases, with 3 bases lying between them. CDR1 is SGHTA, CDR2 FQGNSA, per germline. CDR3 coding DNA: TGTGCCAGCAGCCCGTATAATTCACCCCTCCACTTT. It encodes CASSPYNSPLHF.

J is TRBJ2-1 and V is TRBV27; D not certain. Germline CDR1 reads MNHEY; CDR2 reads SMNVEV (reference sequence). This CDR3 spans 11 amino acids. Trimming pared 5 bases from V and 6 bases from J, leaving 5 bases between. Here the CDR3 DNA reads TGTGCCAGCAGTCAGTTCAATGAGCAGTTCTTC. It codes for CASSQFNEQFF.

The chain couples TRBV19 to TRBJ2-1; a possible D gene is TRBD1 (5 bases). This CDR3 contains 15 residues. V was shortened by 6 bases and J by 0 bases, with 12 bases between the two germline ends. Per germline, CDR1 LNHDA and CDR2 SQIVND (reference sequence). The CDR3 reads CASSPTVSSYNEQFF. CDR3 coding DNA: TGTGCCAGTAGCCCGACAGTTTCCTCCTACAATGAGCAGTTCTTC.

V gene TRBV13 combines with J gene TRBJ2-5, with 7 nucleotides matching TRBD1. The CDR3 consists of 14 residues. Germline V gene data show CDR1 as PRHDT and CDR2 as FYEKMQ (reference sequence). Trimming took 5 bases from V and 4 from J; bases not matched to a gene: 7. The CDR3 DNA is TGTGCCAGCAGCATCGACAGGGTTGGAGAGACCCAGTACTTC. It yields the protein CASSIDRVGETQYF.

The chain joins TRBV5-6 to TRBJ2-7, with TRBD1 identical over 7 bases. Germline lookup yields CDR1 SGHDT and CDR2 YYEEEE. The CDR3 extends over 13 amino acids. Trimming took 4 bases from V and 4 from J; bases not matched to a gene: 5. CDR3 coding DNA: TGTGCCAGCAGCCGACAGGGATTATACGAGCAGTACTTC. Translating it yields CASSRQGLYEQYF.

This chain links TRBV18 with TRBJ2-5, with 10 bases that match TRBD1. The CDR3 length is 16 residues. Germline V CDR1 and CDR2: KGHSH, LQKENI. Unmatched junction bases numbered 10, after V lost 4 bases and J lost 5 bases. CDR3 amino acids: CASSRSGQGVGETQYF. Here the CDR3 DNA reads TGTGCCAGCTCACGCTCTGGACAGGGGGTTGGTGAGACCCAGTACTTC.

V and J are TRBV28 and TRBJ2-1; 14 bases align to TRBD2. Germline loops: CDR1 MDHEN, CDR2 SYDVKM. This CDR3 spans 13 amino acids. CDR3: CTAGTSGSNEQFF. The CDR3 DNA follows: TGTACTGCAGGGACTAGCGGGAGCAATGAGCAGTTCTTC.

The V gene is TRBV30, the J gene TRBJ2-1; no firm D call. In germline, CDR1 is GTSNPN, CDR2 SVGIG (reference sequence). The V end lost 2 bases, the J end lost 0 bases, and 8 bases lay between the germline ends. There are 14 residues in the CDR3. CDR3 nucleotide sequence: TGTGCCTGGAGTCGGTTGAGCTCCTACAATGAGCAGTTCTTC. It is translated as CAWSRLSSYNEQFF.

CDR3 sequence: CASSLGLDRAAQYF. As DNA, the CDR3 is TGTGCCAGCAGCTTAGGTCTCGACAGGGCGGCGCAGTATTTT. This chain joins TRBV11-3 and TRBJ2-3, with 7 bases aligning to TRBD1. Germline V CDR1 and CDR2: SGHNT, YENEEA. The trim removed 1 base at V and 10 bases at J, leaving 8 bases unmatched. This CDR3 comprises 14 residues.

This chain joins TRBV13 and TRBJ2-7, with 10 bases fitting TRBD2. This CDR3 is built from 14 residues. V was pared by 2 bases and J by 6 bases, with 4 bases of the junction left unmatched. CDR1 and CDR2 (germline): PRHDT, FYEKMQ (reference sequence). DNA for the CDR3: TGTGCCAGCAGCTTACTAGCGGGAGATCGCGAGCAGTACTTC. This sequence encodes CASSLLAGDREQYF.

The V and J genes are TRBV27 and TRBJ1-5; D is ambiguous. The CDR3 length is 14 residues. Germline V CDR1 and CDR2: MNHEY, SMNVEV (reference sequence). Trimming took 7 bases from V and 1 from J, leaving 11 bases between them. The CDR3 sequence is CASKAFHSNQPQHF. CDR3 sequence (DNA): TGTGCCAGCAAAGCTTTTCACAGCAATCAGCCCCAGCATTTT.

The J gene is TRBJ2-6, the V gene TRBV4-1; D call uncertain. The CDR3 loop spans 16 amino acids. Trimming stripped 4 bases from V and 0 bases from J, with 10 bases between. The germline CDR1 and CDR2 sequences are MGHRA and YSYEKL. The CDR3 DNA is TGCGCCAGCAGCCCACCCCGGGTCTCTGGGGCCAACGTCCTGACTTTC. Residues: CASSPPRVSGANVLTF.

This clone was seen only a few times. The CDR3 sequence is CASSPGQGGQPQHF. CDR3 DNA sequence: TGCGCCAGCAGCCCGGGACAGGGAGGTCAGCCCCAGCATTTT. This chain uses TRBV4-1 with TRBJ1-5; 9 bases are a match to TRBD1. With 4 bases clipped from V and 6 bases from J, the junction kept 4 bases outside the gene matches. Germline assignment: CDR1 MGHRA and CDR2 YSYEKL. The CDR3 covers 14 residues.

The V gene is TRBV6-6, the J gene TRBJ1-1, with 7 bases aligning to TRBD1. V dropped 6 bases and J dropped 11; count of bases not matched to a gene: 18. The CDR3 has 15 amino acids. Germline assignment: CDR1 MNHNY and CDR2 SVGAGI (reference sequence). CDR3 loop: CASRTVRDSPMEAFF. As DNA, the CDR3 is TGTGCCAGCAGAACAGTCCGGGACAGCCCTATGGAGGCTTTCTTT.